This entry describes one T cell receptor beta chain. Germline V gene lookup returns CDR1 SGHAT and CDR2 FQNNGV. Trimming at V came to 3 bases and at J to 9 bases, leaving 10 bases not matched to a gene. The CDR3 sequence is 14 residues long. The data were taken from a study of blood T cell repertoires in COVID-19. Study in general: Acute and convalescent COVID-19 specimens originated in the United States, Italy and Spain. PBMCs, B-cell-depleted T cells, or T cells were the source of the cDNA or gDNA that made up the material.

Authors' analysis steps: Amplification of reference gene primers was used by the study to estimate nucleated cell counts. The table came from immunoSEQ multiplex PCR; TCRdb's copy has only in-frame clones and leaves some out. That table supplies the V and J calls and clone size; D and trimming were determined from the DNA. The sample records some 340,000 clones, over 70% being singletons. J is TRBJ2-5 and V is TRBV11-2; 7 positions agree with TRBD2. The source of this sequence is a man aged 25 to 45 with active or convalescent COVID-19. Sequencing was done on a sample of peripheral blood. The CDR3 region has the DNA TGTGCCAGCAGCTTGGATCGGGAGGCCCAGGCCCAGTACTTC. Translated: CASSLDREAQAQYF.